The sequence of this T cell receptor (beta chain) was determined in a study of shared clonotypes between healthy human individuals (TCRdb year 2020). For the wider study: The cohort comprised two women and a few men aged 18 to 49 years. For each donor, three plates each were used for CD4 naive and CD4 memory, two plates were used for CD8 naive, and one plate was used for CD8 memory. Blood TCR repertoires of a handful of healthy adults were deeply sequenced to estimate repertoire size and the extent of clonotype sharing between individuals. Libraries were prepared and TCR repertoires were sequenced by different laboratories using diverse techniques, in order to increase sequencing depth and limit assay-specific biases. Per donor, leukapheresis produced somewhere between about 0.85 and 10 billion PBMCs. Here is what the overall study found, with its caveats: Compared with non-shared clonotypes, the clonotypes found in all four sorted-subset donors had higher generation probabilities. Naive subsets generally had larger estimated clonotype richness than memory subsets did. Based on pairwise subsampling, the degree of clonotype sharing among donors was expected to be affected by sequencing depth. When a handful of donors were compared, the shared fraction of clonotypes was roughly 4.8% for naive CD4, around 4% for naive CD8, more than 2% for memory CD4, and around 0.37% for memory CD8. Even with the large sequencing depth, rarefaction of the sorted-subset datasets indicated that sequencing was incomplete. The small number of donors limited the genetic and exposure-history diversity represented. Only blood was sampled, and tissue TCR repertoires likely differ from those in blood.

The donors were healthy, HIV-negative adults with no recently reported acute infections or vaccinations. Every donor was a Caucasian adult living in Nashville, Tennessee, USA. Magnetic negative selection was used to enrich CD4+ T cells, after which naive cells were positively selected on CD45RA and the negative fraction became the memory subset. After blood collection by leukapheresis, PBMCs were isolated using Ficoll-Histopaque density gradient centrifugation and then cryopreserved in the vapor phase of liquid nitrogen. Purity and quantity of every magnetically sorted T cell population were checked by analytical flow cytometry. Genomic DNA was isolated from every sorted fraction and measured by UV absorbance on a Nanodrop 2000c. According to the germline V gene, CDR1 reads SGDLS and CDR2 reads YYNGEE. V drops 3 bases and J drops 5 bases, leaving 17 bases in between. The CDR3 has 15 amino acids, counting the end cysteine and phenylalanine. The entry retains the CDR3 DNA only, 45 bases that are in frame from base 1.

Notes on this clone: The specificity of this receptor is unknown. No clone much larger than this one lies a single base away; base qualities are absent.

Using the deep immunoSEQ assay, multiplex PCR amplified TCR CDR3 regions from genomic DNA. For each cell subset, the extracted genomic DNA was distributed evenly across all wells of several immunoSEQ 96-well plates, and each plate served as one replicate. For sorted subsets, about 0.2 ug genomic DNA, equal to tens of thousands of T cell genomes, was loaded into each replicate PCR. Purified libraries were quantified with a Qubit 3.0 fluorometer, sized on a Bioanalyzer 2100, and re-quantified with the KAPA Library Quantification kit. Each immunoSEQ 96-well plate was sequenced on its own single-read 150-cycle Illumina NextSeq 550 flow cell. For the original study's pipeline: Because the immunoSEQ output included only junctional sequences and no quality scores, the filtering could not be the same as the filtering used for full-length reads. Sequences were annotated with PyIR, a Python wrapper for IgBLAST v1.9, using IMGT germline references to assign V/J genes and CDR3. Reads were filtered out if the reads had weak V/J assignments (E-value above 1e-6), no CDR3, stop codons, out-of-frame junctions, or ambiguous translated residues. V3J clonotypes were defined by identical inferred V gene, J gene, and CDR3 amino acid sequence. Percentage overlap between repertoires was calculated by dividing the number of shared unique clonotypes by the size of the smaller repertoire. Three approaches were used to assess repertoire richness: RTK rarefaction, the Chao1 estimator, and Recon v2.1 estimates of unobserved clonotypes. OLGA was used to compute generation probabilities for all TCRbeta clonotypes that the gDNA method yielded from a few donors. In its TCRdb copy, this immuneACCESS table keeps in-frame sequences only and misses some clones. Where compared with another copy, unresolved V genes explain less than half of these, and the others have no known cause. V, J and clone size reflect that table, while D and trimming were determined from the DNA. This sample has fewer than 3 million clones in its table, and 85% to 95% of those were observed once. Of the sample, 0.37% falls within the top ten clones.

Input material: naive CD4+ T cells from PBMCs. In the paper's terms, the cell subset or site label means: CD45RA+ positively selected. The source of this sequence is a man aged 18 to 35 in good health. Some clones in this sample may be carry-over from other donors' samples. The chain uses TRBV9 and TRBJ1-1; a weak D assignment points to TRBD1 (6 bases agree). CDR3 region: CASSAAQGRGTEAFF. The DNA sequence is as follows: TGTGCCAGCAGCGCGGCACAGGGAAGAGGGACTGAAGCTTTCTTT.